This TCR beta chain was identified during a study of siplizumab effects on memory and regulatory T cells. Clones were read by immunoSEQ multiplex PCR, and TCRdb kept only the in-frame ones, dropping some. The table lists about 56,000 clones, about 98% of them singletons, with approximately 1.1% in the top ten. Notes on the study in general: The naive T cell population seemed more diverse than memory cells and seemed a major contributor to the alloresponse. Proof of suppressive function in proliferating Tregs from siplizumab cultures was not established. Siplizumab gave mappable alloreactive CD4+ clones an average Treg-derived fraction of under 70%, against approximately 29% in controls. Alloreactive sequences tracing back to unstimulated CD4+ memory cells fell significantly with siplizumab.

The J segment lost 3 bases and the V segment lost 3 bases, leaving 3 bases of the junction unmatched. The CDR3 sequence is 14 residues long. Germline CDR1 is MNHNS and CDR2 is SASEGT. As for this clone: Its antigen is not known.

The rearrangement joins TRBV6-1 to TRBJ2-3; 7 bases are shared with TRBD2. This TCR was recovered from a human donor in good health. Sequencing was done on a sample of naive CD8+ T cells sorted from blood. The CDR3 region is CASSELAVTDTQYF. The CDR3, as DNA: TGTGCCAGCAGTGAGCTAGCGGTTACAGATACGCAGTATTTT.